This passage covers 14 T cell receptor beta chains from one sample sequenced in a study of beta chain features in type 1 diabetes. Of the isolated RNA, all was reverse transcribed, and so the sequenced material was expressed TCRB transcripts. Data came from immunoSEQ multiplex PCR; TCRdb stores just in-frame clones and leaves some out. The table shows hundreds of thousands of clones, with 68% occurring only once. Sample: naive CD4+ T cells from blood. The receptors were sampled from a man aged 25 to 40 in good health.

This clone showed up just a few times. This chain connects TRBV7-2 to TRBJ2-5, with 9 bases lining up with TRBD2. J was trimmed by 5 bases and V by 5 bases; bases with no gene match: 9. CDR3 length: 15 residues. The germline V gene has CDR1 SGHTA and CDR2 FQGNSA. This chain's CDR3 is CASSPARGRVETQYF. The CDR3 DNA reads as TGTGCCAGCAGCCCAGCTCGCGGGAGGGTGGAGACCCAGTACTTC.

A note on this clone: The identical CDR3 is also encoded by other nucleotide sequences in the sample. CDR3 sequence (DNA): TGCAGCGTTGAAGGCTACAATGAGCAGTTCTTC. This gives the protein CSVEGYNEQFF. The chain has TRBV29-1 and TRBJ2-1, with D unclear. This CDR3 comprises 11 residues. The V and J ends lost 1 base and 3 bases respectively, with 1 base between them. CDR1 and CDR2 (germline): SQVTM, ANQGSEA.

This clone was recorded once. The chain joins TRBV15 to TRBJ2-3, with TRBD2 identical over 7 bases. CDR1 is LNHNV, CDR2 YYDKDF, per germline (reference sequence). V trimming: 5 bases; J trimming: 6 bases; junction bases outside the gene matches: 8. The length of the CDR3 is 14 residues. DNA of the CDR3: TGTGCCACCAGCGGCGGGGGTGCCGGGGATACGCAGTATTTT. Translated, it gives CATSGGGAGDTQYF.

V and J are TRBV5-6 and TRBJ1-1, with TRBD1 matching 7 bases. Germline CDR1 reads SGHDT; CDR2 reads YYEEEE. The J segment lost 6 bases and the V segment lost 3 bases, leaving 2 bases of the junction unmatched. This CDR3 is built from 12 residues. The CDR3 loop is CASSWGTAEAFF. The CDR3 DNA reads TGTGCCAGCAGCTGGGGGACAGCTGAAGCTTTCTTT.

The chain is built from TRBV20-1 and TRBJ2-5, with D hard to call. Germline V gene sequence: CDR1 DFQATT, CDR2 SNEGSKA (reference sequence). Trimming stripped 7 bases from V and 4 bases from J, with 7 bases between. CDR3 length equals 10 residues. The CDR3 spells CSVRPETQYF. The CDR3 region has the DNA TGCAGTGTCAGACCAGAGACCCAGTACTTC.

A single count supports this clone. The rearrangement joins TRBV2 to TRBJ2-6; no clear D. The CDR3 runs to 15 residues. Germline V gene data show CDR1 as SNHLY and CDR2 as FYNNEI. The ends were cut back, 6 bases at V and 3 bases at J, with 12 bases in the middle. CDR3 sequence: CASRPGRNGANVLTF. DNA for the CDR3: TGTGCCAGCAGACCGGGTCGCAATGGGGCCAACGTCCTGACTTTC.

This chain connects TRBV15 to TRBJ2-7, with TRBD1 as a possible D gene (6 bases). V shed 1 base and J shed 2 bases, with 9 bases lying between them. The CDR3 contains 14 residues. Per the germline V gene, CDR1 is LNHNV and CDR2 is YYDKDF (reference sequence). CDR3 bases: TGTGCCACCAGCAGAGGTACAGGGACCTACGAGCAGTACTTC. This codes for CATSRGTGTYEQYF.

With respect to this clone: The identical CDR3 is also encoded by other nucleotide sequences in the sample. The chain combines TRBV29-1 with TRBJ1-1, with 7 bases aligning to TRBD1. The CDR3 runs 13 residues. The J segment lost 0 bases and the V segment lost 4 bases, leaving 2 bases of the junction unmatched. Germline assignment: CDR1 SQVTM and CDR2 ANQGSEA. Here the CDR3 reads CSVGGQMNTEAFF. Here the CDR3 DNA reads TGCAGCGTTGGGGGACAGATGAACACTGAAGCTTTCTTT.

This clone was seen a few times. The chain recombines TRBV10-3 with TRBJ2-1; TRBD2 aligns across 12 bases. This CDR3 is 15 amino acids long. V dropped 3 bases and J dropped 7; count of bases not matched to a gene: 4. CDR1 and CDR2 from the germline V gene are ENHRY and SYGVKD. CDR3 in DNA: TGTGCCATCAGTGACCTAGCGGGAGGGCAAAATGAGCAGTTCTTC. This translates into CAISDLAGGQNEQFF.

V usage is TRBV10-3 and J usage is TRBJ1-6; D gene unclear. CDR3 size: 14 residues. V was trimmed by 4 bases and J by 5 bases, leaving 9 bases between them. CDR1 ENHRY and CDR2 SYGVKD come from the germline V gene. The CDR3 nucleotides read TGTGCCATCAGTGTCCGGGTCGATAATTCACCCCTCCACTTT. Amino acids: CAISVRVDNSPLHF.

This chain links TRBV15 with TRBJ1-4, with 10 nucleotides matching TRBD1. Germline V lookup: CDR1 LNHNV, CDR2 YYDKDF (reference sequence). With 0 bases clipped from V and 10 bases from J, the junction kept 14 bases outside the gene matches. The CDR3 is 18 amino acids. As DNA, the CDR3 is TGTGCCACCAGCAGAGATACCGGTGGGATCGGGACAGGGGTAAAACTGTTTTTT. Protein sequence: CATSRDTGGIGTGVKLFF.

V and J are TRBV7-2 and TRBJ2-4, with TRBD1 matching over 8 bases. CDR1 and CDR2 from the germline V gene are SGHTA and FQGNSA. The J segment lost 9 bases and the V segment lost 4 bases, leaving 8 bases of the junction unmatched. The CDR3 length is 14 residues. CDR3: CASSSGTGDGIQYF. CDR3 nucleotides: TGTGCCAGCAGCTCAGGGACAGGTGACGGCATTCAGTACTTC.

This clone was seen a handful of times. The chain is built from TRBV29-1 and TRBJ2-3; D gene unclear. This CDR3 comprises 14 residues. Trimming stripped 4 bases from V and 1 base from J, with 12 bases between. Germline V gene lookup returns CDR1 SQVTM and CDR2 ANQGSEA. The CDR3 region has the DNA TGCAGCGTTGCCCAAGCAATAGGCACAGATACGCAGTATTTT. Amino acid sequence: CSVAQAIGTDTQYF.

A few counts support this clone. V and J are TRBV7-9 and TRBJ2-3; D not resolved. The length of the CDR3 is 12 residues. Trimming left V 5 bases short and J 0 bases short, with 3 bases between. Germline CDR1 and CDR2: SEHNR and FQNEAQ (reference sequence). The CDR3 protein is CASSGSTDTQYF. CDR3 sequence (DNA): TGTGCCAGCAGCGGGAGCACAGATACGCAGTATTTT.